These 14 T cell receptor beta chains share one sample of origin, sequenced in a study of T cells in Graves' hyperthyroidism and ophthalmopathy. The investigators amplified TCR beta CDR3 regions from RNA transcripts. The HTBI primer set served for first-round RT-PCR of the TCR CDR3. MiXCR was run by TCRdb on the multiplex PCR reads, yielding one entry per CDR3 protein. The sample shows hundreds of thousands of distinct CDR3 sequences, 12% to 15% of them seen only once. The sample consisted of blood. The receptors come from a young woman with Graves' hyperthyroidism.

The chain couples TRBV3-2 to TRBJ1-1. TRBV3-2 constitutes a pseudogene. The CDR3 has 14 residues. In nucleotides, the CDR3 is TGTGCCAGCAGTCACACTGAGTCGGGCACTGAAGCTTTCTTT. It encodes CASSHTESGTEAFF.

This clonotype showed up many times. The rearrangement uses TRBV2 and TRBJ2-3; D remains unclear. In germline, CDR1 is SNHLY, CDR2 FYNNEI. The V end was cut by 3 bases, the J end by 6 bases, with 16 bases between. The CDR3 is 15 amino acids. The CDR3 region has the DNA TGTGCCAGCAGTGATGTCGTAGAGTACACGGATACGCAGTATTTT. It is translated as CASSDVVEYTDTQYF.

This clonotype has a count of ten or more. V usage is TRBV28 and J usage is TRBJ2-5, with TRBD1 matching over 7 bases. This CDR3 comprises 12 residues. V lost 6 bases to trimming and J lost 5 bases; unmatched junction nucleotides: 3. From germline, CDR1 is MDHEN and CDR2 SYDVKM. CDR3 sequence (DNA): TGTGCCAGCAGGGGACAGTTGGAGACCCAGTACTTC. Encoded protein: CASRGQLETQYF. Full variable domain (outside the CDR3, taken from reference TRBV28 and TRBJ2-5): DVKVTQSSRYLVKRTGEKVFLECVQDMDHENMFWYRQDPGLGLRLIYFSYDVKMKEKGDIPEGYSVSREKKERFSLILESASTNQTSMYLCASRGQLETQYFGPGTRLLVL.

The chain recombines TRBV20-1 with TRBJ2-3, with D uncertain. The germline CDR1 and CDR2 sequences are DFQATT and SNEGSKA (reference sequence). The CDR3 runs 14 residues. Trimming pared 3 bases from V and 0 bases from J, leaving 10 bases between. CDR3 protein: CSASRTTSTDTQYF. The CDR3 DNA sequence: TGCAGTGCTAGTAGAACTACTAGCACAGATACGCAGTATTTT.

This clonotype was seen many times. This sequence joins TRBV12-3 or TRBV12-4 and TRBJ2-7; D perhaps matches TRBD2 (6 bases). The CDR3 is made up of 14 amino acids. Between the trimmed V and J ends, which lost 2 bases and 2 bases, there was a span of 10 bases. The CDR3 region is CASSLQAGPYEQYF. The CDR3 bases are TGTGCCAGCAGTTTACAAGCGGGTCCCTACGAGCAGTACTTC.

This clonotype was seen only a few times. The V and J genes are TRBV7-3 and TRBJ2-6; D uncertain. The germline V gene encodes CDR1 SGHTA and CDR2 FQGTGA. The CDR3 consists of 15 residues. Trimming removed 2 bases from V and 1 base from J, with 6 bases in between. CDR3 coding DNA: TGTGCCAGCAGCTTAGCTGCGTCTGGGGCCAACGTCCTGACTTTC. It encodes CASSLAASGANVLTF. The full variable domain, in which reference TRBV7-3 and TRBJ2-6 provide the parts outside the CDR3, is GAGVSQTPSNKVTEKGKYVELRCDPISGHTALYWYRQSLGQGPEFLIYFQGTGAADDSGLPNDRFFAVRPEGSVSTLKIQRTERGDSAVYLCASSLAASGANVLTFGAGSRLTVL.

In its sample, this clonotype was seen a few times. This chain uses TRBV19 with TRBJ2-3; the match to TRBD1 covers 10 bases. From germline, CDR1 is LNHDA and CDR2 SQIVND (reference sequence). CDR3 size: 16 residues. Trimming took 3 bases from V and 1 from J; bases not matched to a gene: 4. Here the CDR3 DNA reads TGTGCCAGTAGTATTATCGGGACAGGGGGCACAGATACGCAGTATTTT. It specifies CASSIIGTGGTDTQYF.

The gene calls are TRBV18 and TRBJ2-7; 11 nucleotides match TRBD2. Germline CDR1 reads KGHSH; CDR2 reads LQKENI. The junction had 7 bases not matched to a gene; V was cut back by 2 bases and J by 7 bases. The CDR3 consists of 15 residues. CDR3 region: CASSPGTSGLNEQYF. CDR3 bases: TGTGCCAGCTCACCAGGGACTAGCGGTTTGAATGAGCAGTACTTC.

In this sample, this clonotype turned up a few times. J is TRBJ2-5 and V is TRBV7-9, with D perhaps matching TRBD1 (5 bases). Looked up from germline, CDR1 is SEHNR and CDR2 is FQNEAQ (reference sequence). V lost 0 bases and J 4 bases, leaving 12 bases between the germline ends. The CDR3 sequence is 15 residues long. DNA of the CDR3: TGTGCCAGCAGCTTAGCCGGGCAGGGTGTAGAGACCCAGTACTTC. It yields the protein CASSLAGQGVETQYF.

The chain couples TRBV7-3 to TRBJ2-7, with 8 nucleotides matching TRBD1. V lost 5 bases to trimming and J lost 0 bases; unmatched junction nucleotides: 12. The CDR3 length is 17 residues. Germline CDR1 is SGHTA and CDR2 is FQGTGA. CDR3 amino acids: CASSPGPGQATSYEQYF. DNA of the CDR3: TGTGCCAGCAGCCCAGGGCCGGGACAGGCCACCTCCTACGAGCAGTACTTC.

In this sample, this clonotype turned up many times. This sequence joins TRBV30 and TRBJ2-7, with 9 positions matching TRBD2. This CDR3 spans 15 amino acids. V was clipped by 4 bases and J by 1 base; unmatched bases: 8. Germline-derived CDR1 and CDR2 are GTSNPN and SVGIG (reference sequence). In DNA form, the CDR3 reads TGTGCCTGGAAAACCGGGACTAGCCGATCCTACGAGCAGTACTTC. Protein product: CAWKTGTSRSYEQYF.

There are a few counts of this clonotype. The chain carries TRBV29-1 and TRBJ2-1, with D possibly being TRBD1 or TRBD2 (5 bases each). From germline, CDR1 is SQVTM and CDR2 ANQGSEA. The CDR3 spans 13 residues. Trimming shortened V by 5 bases and J by 3 bases, and 11 bases separated the two germline ends. CDR3 DNA: TGCAGCGTTCAGGGAGTGTACTACAATGAGCAGTTCTTC. Translated: CSVQGVYYNEQFF.

The table lists this clonotype with many counts. This chain joins TRBV10-1 and TRBJ2-1; the match to TRBD1 covers 7 bases. Trimming removed 0 bases from V and 7 bases from J; junction bases left unmatched: 3. The CDR3 is 14 residues long. The germline V gene has CDR1 WNHNN and CDR2 SYGVQD (reference sequence). The CDR3 DNA follows: TGCGCCAGCAGTGAGTCAAAGGGGGCGAATGAGCAGTTCTTC. The encoded protein is CASSESKGANEQFF.

As to this clonotype: Given a much more abundant clone one base away, this may be a read error. This chain joins TRBV13 and TRBJ2-2, with TRBD1 as a possible D gene (5 bases). From germline, CDR1 is PRHDT and CDR2 FYEKMQ (reference sequence). The CDR3 spans 17 residues. Trimming shortened V by 7 bases and J by 0 bases, and 18 bases separated the two germline ends. The CDR3, as DNA: TGTGCCAGCAACTTCCATGGGGCGAGCGCGAACACCGGGGAGCTGTTTTTT. It codes for CASNFHGASANTGELFF.